The present T cell receptor (beta chain) was sequenced within a study of regulatory T cells in long-lasting Graves disease. In its sample, this clonotype was seen a few times. Its matching antigen is unknown. Time point defined: persistent/refractory GD, antithyroid drugs over 5 years with positive TRAb. The TCR library was made from RNA that had been extracted from PBMCs in TRIzol. Building the TCR beta libraries relied on iRepertoire HTBI primers, and CDR3 regions underwent Arm-PCR. Via MiXCR, TCRdb re-called the multiplex PCR reads, giving one row per CDR3 protein. Among roughly 500,000 distinct CDR3 sequences listed, roughly 20% were seen once. The CDR3 covers 14 residues. The germline gives CDR1 MNHEY, CDR2 SMNVEV (reference sequence). The V end lost 2 bases, the J end lost 6 bases, and 14 bases lay between the germline ends. Study-wide results and limits: Accuracy could have been hurt by small sample size.

This clonotype was sampled from a female donor with Graves disease. The genes are TRBV27 and TRBJ2-7; no firm D call. The material was peripheral blood mononuclear cells (PBMCs), obtained when the disease was refractory, from a patient treated with antithyroid drugs. CDR3 region: CASSLLPGLREQYF. CDR3 DNA sequence: TGTGCCAGCAGTTTACTGCCCGGCCTCCGCGAGCAGTACTTC.